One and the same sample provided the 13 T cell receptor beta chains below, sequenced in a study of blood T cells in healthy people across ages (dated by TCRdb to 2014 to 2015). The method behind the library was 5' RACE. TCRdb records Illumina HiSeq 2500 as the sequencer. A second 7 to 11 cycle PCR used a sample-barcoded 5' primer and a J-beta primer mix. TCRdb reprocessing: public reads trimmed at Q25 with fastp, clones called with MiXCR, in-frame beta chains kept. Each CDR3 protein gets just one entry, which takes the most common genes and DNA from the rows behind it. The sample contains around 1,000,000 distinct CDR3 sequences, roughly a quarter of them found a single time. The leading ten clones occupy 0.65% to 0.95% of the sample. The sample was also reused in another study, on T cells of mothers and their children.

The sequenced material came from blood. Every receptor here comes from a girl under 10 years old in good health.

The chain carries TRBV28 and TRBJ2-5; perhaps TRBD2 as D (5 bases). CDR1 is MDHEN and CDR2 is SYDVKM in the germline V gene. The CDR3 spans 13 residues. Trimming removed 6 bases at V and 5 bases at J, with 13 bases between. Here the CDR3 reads CASSHPRRETQYF. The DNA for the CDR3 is TGTGCCAGCAGCCACCCCCGGAGGGAGACCCAGTACTTC.

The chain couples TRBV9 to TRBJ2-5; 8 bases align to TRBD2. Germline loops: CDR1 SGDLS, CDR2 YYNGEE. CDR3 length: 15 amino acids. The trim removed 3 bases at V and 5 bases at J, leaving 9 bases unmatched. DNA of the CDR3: TGTGCCAGCAGCGCCTTTAGCGGGATAAGGGAGACCCAGTACTTC. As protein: CASSAFSGIRETQYF.

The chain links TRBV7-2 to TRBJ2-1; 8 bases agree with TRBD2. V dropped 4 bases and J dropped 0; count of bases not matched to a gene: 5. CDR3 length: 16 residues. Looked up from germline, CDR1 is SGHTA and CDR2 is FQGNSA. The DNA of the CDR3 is TGTGCCAGCAGCTCCGGGGGGGGCTTCTCCTACAATGAGCAGTTCTTC. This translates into CASSSGGGFSYNEQFF.

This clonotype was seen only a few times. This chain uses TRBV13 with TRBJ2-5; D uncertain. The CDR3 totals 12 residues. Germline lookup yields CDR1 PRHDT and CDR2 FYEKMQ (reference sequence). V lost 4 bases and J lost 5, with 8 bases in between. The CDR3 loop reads CASSSEVETQYF. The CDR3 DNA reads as TGTGCCAGCAGCTCCGAGGTGGAGACCCAGTACTTC. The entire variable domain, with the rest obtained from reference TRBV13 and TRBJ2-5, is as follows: AAGVIQSPRHLIKEKRETATLKCYPIPRHDTVYWYQQGPGQDPQFLISFYEKMQSDKGSIPDRFSAQQFSDYHSELNMSSLELGDSALYFCASSSEVETQYFGPGTRLLVL.

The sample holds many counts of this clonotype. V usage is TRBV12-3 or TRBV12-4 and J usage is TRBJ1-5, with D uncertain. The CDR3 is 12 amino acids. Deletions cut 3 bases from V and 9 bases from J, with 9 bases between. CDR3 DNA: TGTGCCAGCAGTTTTGAAGTCGGGCCCCAGCATTTT. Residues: CASSFEVGPQHF.

The CDR3, as DNA: TGCAGTGCCCCGACAGGGGTAGGGGAGCAGTACTTC. Its translation: CSAPTGVGEQYF. The rearrangement joins TRBV20-1 to TRBJ2-7; 8 bases line up with TRBD1. CDR1 and CDR2 from the germline V gene are DFQATT and SNEGSKA (reference sequence). This CDR3 comprises 12 residues. The V segment lost 6 bases and the J segment 7 bases; nucleotides outside the gene matches: 8.

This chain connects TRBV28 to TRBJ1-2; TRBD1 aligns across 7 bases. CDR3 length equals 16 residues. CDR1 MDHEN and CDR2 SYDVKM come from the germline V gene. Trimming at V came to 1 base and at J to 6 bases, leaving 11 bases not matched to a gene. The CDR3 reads CASSLFASDRENGYTF. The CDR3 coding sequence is TGTGCCAGCAGTTTATTTGCCTCCGACAGGGAAAATGGCTACACCTTC.

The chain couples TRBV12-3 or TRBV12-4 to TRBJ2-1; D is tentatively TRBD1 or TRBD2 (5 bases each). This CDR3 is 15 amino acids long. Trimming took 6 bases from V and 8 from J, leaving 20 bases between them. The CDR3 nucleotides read TGTGCCAGCAGCCTGGGACCCCCACCGGACGATGAGCAGTTCTTC. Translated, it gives CASSLGPPPDDEQFF.

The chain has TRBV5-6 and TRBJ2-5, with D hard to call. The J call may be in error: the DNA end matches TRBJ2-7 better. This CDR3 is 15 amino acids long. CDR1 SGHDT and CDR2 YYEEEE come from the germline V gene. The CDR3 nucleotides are TGTGCCAGCAGCTTGAAATGGACCCTCTCCTACGAGCAGTACTTC. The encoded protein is CASSLKWTLSYEQYF.

The chain's CDR3 is CSAQTGGHTEAFF. The CDR3 nucleotides are TGCAGTGCTCAGACAGGGGGGCACACTGAAGCTTTCTTT. This chain joins TRBV20-1 and TRBJ1-1, with 9 bases aligning to TRBD1. V lost 5 bases, J lost 3 bases, and 4 bases stayed unmatched. Germline assignment: CDR1 DFQATT and CDR2 SNEGSKA (reference sequence). The CDR3 is 13 residues long.

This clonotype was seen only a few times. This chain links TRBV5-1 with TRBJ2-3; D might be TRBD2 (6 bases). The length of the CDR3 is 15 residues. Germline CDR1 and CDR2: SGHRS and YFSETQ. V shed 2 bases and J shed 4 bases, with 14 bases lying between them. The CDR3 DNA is TGCGCCAGCAGCTTCGGCGGGAATGACGCAGATACGCAGTATTTT. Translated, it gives CASSFGGNDADTQYF.

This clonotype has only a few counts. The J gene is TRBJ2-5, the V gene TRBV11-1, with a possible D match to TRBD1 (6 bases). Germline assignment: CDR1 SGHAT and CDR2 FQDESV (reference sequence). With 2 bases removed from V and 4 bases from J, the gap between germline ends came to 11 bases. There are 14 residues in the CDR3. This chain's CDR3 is CASSLTMGAETQYF. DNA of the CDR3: TGTGCCAGCAGCTTAACCATGGGGGCAGAGACCCAGTACTTC.

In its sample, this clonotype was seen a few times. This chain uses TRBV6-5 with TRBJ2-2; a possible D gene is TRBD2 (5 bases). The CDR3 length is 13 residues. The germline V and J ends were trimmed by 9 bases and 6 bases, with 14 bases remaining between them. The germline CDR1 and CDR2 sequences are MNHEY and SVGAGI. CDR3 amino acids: CASTRDSSGELFF. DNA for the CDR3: TGTGCCAGTACCCGGGATTCCTCCGGGGAGCTGTTTTTT.